This paragraph covers one T cell receptor (beta chain) sequence. What it binds is unknown. This specimen comes from a study of post-analysis software for immune sequencing data. Study-level information: Included courses were relapsing-remitting and secondary progressive multiple sclerosis; progressive-relapsing multiple sclerosis was also included.

Findings of the study overall: Diversity measured as normalized Chao1 was significantly lower in multiple sclerosis patients than in controls.

TCR beta cDNA libraries had unique molecular identifiers. From the PCR reads, TCRdb called clonotypes with MiXCR, one entry per CDR3 protein. The sample records around 770,000 distinct CDR3 sequences, 46% being singletons. This clonotype was sampled from a girl aged 5 to 17 with multiple sclerosis. The sequenced sample consisted of blood.

The CDR3 bases are TGTGCCAGCAGCCAGCCGAGGCGGGGGGAACTATACGAGCAGTACTTC. Translating it yields CASSQPRRGELYEQYF. V is TRBV7-2 and J is TRBJ2-7; 8 bases are shared with TRBD2. Germline CDR1 reads SGHTA; CDR2 reads FQGNSA. CDR3 length equals 16 residues. The junction had 13 bases not matched to a gene; V was cut back by 5 bases and J by 4 bases.